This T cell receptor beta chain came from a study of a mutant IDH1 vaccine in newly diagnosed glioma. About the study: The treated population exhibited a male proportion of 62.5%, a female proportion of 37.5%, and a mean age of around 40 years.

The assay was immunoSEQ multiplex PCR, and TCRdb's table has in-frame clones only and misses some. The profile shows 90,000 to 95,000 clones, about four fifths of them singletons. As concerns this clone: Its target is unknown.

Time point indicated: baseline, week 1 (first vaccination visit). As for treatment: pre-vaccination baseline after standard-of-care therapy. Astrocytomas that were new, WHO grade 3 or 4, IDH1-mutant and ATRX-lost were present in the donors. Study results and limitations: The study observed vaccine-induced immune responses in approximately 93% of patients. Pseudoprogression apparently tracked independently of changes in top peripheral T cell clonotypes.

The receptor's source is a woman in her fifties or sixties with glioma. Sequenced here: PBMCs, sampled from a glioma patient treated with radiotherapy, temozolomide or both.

CDR3 nucleotide sequence: TGCGCCAGCAGCCCACGGGACAGGGGGAGCTCCTATAATTCACCCCTCCACTTT. It encodes CASSPRDRGSSYNSPLHF. The rearrangement uses TRBV4-1 and TRBJ1-6; 11 bases map to TRBD1. With V trimmed by 4 bases and J by 0 bases, 5 bases remained unmatched. The germline CDR1 and CDR2 sequences are MGHRA and YSYEKL. The CDR3 is 18 residues long.